The 30 T cell receptor beta chains listed next were all sequenced from one sample in a study of ipilimumab plus nivolumab after autologous stem cell transplantation. Only in-frame clones appear in the TCRdb table, and some are missing; sequencing was by immunoSEQ multiplex PCR. The sample lists 37,000 or so clones; approximately 92% were seen once. The sample was PBMCs, taken in a trial of ipilimumab plus nivolumab as post-transplant consolidation. The source is a male donor with multiple myeloma.

A remark on this clone: The junction does not match germline at one end; this may be a read error. V usage is TRBV7-9 and J usage is TRBJ2-7; D uncertain. The CDR3 runs 15 residues. Germline V gene sequence: CDR1 SEHNR, CDR2 FQNEAQ (reference sequence). CDR3 amino acids: CASSQDSGYVYEQYF. DNA for the CDR3: TGCGCCAGCAGCCAAGATTCAGGCTATGTCTACGAGCAGTACTTC.

This chain uses TRBV2 with TRBJ2-3, with a possible D match to TRBD2 (5 bases). Germline V gene sequence: CDR1 SNHLY, CDR2 FYNNEI. The CDR3 consists of 14 residues. The V end lost 2 bases, the J end lost 8 bases, and 14 bases lay between the germline ends. This CDR3 reads CASSEQRTESTQYF. The CDR3 region has the DNA TGTGCCAGCAGTGAACAGCGGACCGAGAGTACGCAGTATTTT.

The V gene is TRBV19, the J gene TRBJ1-3, with no clear D. There are 15 residues in the CDR3. With 3 bases removed from V and 0 bases from J, the gap between germline ends came to 9 bases. Germline V gene lookup returns CDR1 LNHDA and CDR2 SQIVND (reference sequence). CDR3 region: CASSIAGDSGNTIYF. The CDR3 DNA reads as TGTGCCAGTAGTATCGCGGGAGACTCTGGAAACACCATATATTTT.

The chain carries TRBV11-2 and TRBJ2-7; TRBD1 agrees at 8 bases. Per the germline V gene, CDR1 is SGHAT and CDR2 is FQNNGV. The CDR3 contains 14 residues. The trim removed 4 bases at V and 2 bases at J, leaving 4 bases unmatched. CDR3 loop: CASSSLQGAYEQYF. The CDR3 DNA reads as TGTGCCAGCAGCTCCCTACAGGGGGCCTACGAGCAGTACTTC.

The CDR3 sequence: CASSRLVELNTEAFF. The CDR3 DNA reads TGTGCCAGTTCCCGTTTGGTTGAGCTGAACACTGAAGCTTTCTTT. The chain is built from TRBV19 and TRBJ1-1; D not certain. Germline lookup yields CDR1 LNHDA and CDR2 SQIVND (reference sequence). With 8 bases removed from V and 0 bases from J, the gap between germline ends came to 16 bases. This CDR3 region has 15 residues. Looking up the rest from reference TRBV19 and TRBJ1-1 gives the full variable domain: DGGITQSPKYLFRKEGQNVTLSCEQNLNHDAMYWYRQDPGQGLRLIYYSQIVNDFQKGDIAEGYSVSREKKESFPLTVTSAQKNPTAFYLCASSRLVELNTEAFFGQGTRLTVV.

This chain joins TRBV11-3 and TRBJ2-3; D not resolved. CDR1 and CDR2 (germline): SGHNT, YENEEA. Trimming took 6 bases from V and 2 from J, leaving 12 bases between them. The CDR3 length is 14 residues. In DNA form, the CDR3 reads TGTGCCAGCAGTTTGAGCTTGGACACAGATACGCAGTATTTT. Its protein product is CASSLSLDTDTQYF.

V usage is TRBV15 and J usage is TRBJ1-3, with D possibly TRBD1 on 5 matching bases. V was clipped by 7 bases and J by 2 bases, with 9 bases between them. The CDR3 loop spans 13 amino acids. Looked up from germline, CDR1 is LNHNV and CDR2 is YYDKDF (reference sequence). The CDR3 bases are TGTGCCACCATGCAGGGACCTGGAAACACCATATATTTT. Translation: CATMQGPGNTIYF.

Comments on this clone: The same CDR3 is also encoded by other DNA sequences in this sample. The chain uses TRBV5-4 and TRBJ1-2; the D is unclear. CDR1 and CDR2 (germline): SGHNT, YYREEE (reference sequence). Trimming took 4 bases from V and 5 from J, leaving 9 bases between them. The CDR3 spans 12 residues. Here the CDR3 reads CASSNQEYGYTF. CDR3 nucleotides: TGTGCCAGCAGCAACCAAGAATATGGCTACACCTTC.

The chain combines TRBV10-2 with TRBJ1-1; D gene ambiguous. The CDR3 totals 14 residues. Trimming removed 3 bases from V and 0 bases from J, with 8 bases in between. Looked up from germline, CDR1 is WSHSY and CDR2 is SAAADI. For the CDR3, the DNA is TGCGCCAGCAGTGAAACGTCCGTGAACACTGAAGCTTTCTTT. Translated, it gives CASSETSVNTEAFF.

Points on this clone: At the DNA level, this CDR3 is encoded by other sequences in the same sample as well. V is TRBV28 and J is TRBJ2-7, with 7 bases matching TRBD1. The junction had 2 bases not matched to a gene; V was cut back by 5 bases and J by 4 bases. Per germline, CDR1 MDHEN and CDR2 SYDVKM. The CDR3 runs to 12 residues. The CDR3 sequence: CASSGQVYEQYF. CDR3 DNA: TGTGCCAGCAGTGGACAGGTTTACGAGCAGTACTTC.

V gene TRBV6-5 combines with J gene TRBJ1-1; TRBD1 matches 7 bases. The trim removed 7 bases at V and 3 bases at J, leaving 5 bases unmatched. The germline V gene has CDR1 MNHEY and CDR2 SVGAGI. The CDR3 length is 13 residues. CDR3 DNA: TGTGCCAGCAAGATACAGGGGTACACTGAAGCTTTCTTT. It yields the protein CASKIQGYTEAFF.

The chain recombines TRBV7-6 with TRBJ1-1; unclear D gene. The CDR3 contains 14 residues. V was trimmed by 0 bases and J by 4 bases, leaving 9 bases between them. Germline CDR1 is SGHVS and CDR2 is FNYEAQ. CDR3 DNA: TGTGCCAGCAGCTTAGCATATCCCCCCACTGAAGCTTTCTTT. As protein: CASSLAYPPTEAFF.

The chain joins TRBV7-3 to TRBJ2-3; the match to TRBD2 covers 9 bases. This CDR3 comprises 15 residues. Germline V CDR1 and CDR2: SGHTA, FQGTGA. The V segment lost 5 bases and the J segment 4 bases; nucleotides outside the gene matches: 7. The CDR3 reads CASSRRGGPPDTQYF. The DNA for the CDR3 is TGTGCCAGCAGCCGGCGGGGGGGCCCCCCAGATACGCAGTATTTT.

This clone was detected once. This chain joins TRBV4-2 and TRBJ2-7; either TRBD1 or TRBD2 may fit D (5 bases each). CDR3 length: 16 amino acids. Trimming cost V 5 bases and J 1 base, with 18 bases left between them. Germline lookup yields CDR1 LGHNA and CDR2 YNFKEQ. CDR3 protein: CASSFRDNEGSYEQYF. The CDR3 nucleotides are TGTGCCAGCAGCTTCCGGGATAACGAGGGGTCCTACGAGCAGTACTTC.

The V gene is TRBV11-2, the J gene TRBJ1-3; D call uncertain. In germline, CDR1 is SGHAT, CDR2 FQNNGV. Trimming stripped 4 bases from V and 4 bases from J, with 11 bases between. The CDR3 runs 14 residues. The DNA for the CDR3 is TGTGCCAGCAGCTCCCTAAGCAACGGAAACACCATATATTTT. Amino acid sequence: CASSSLSNGNTIYF.

The chain links TRBV4-1 to TRBJ1-5, with D tentatively TRBD1 (5 bases). This CDR3 is built from 17 residues. The V gene lost 1 base and the J gene lost 2 bases, with 15 bases spanning the gap. The germline V gene encodes CDR1 MGHRA and CDR2 YSYEKL. As DNA, the CDR3 is TGCGCCAGCAGCCAAGTTTTCTCAGGGTCGGGCAATCAGCCCCAGCATTTT. Its translation is CASSQVFSGSGNQPQHF.

The rearrangement uses TRBV4-1 and TRBJ2-7; 10 bases agree with TRBD2. V lost 6 bases, J lost 7 bases, and 12 bases stayed unmatched. Germline V gene data show CDR1 as MGHRA and CDR2 as YSYEKL. This CDR3 spans 15 amino acids. CDR3 sequence: CASSQTVLAGREQYF. In nucleotides, the CDR3 is TGCGCCAGCAGTCAGACTGTACTAGCGGGAAGAGAGCAGTACTTC.

The V and J genes are TRBV28 and TRBJ2-1; a weak D match, TRBD1 (5 bases). CDR3 length equals 15 residues. Germline V lookup: CDR1 MDHEN, CDR2 SYDVKM. The V end lost 9 bases, the J end lost 5 bases, and 20 bases lay between the germline ends. This CDR3 is CASTTPRQYDNEQFF. DNA for the CDR3: TGTGCCAGTACCACCCCGAGACAGTACGACAATGAGCAGTTCTTC. The variable domain in full, with the rest retrieved from reference TRBV28 and TRBJ2-1, is DVKVTQSSRYLVKRTGEKVFLECVQDMDHENMFWYRQDPGLGLRLIYFSYDVKMKEKGDIPEGYSVSREKKERFSLILESASTNQTSMYLCASTTPRQYDNEQFFGPGTRLTVL.

The CDR3 is CASSDSTGTRGYTF. The CDR3 DNA reads as TGTGCCAGCAGTGACTCGACCGGGACCCGAGGCTACACCTTC. The genes are TRBV6-4 and TRBJ1-2, with a tentative D call TRBD1 (5 bases). Germline V CDR1 and CDR2: MRHNA, SNTAGT. The CDR3 runs to 14 residues. Deletions cut 0 bases from V and 8 bases from J, with 13 bases between.

This sequence joins TRBV7-2 and TRBJ2-1; TRBD2 is a possible D gene (7 bases). The CDR3 covers 16 residues. Germline CDR1 is SGHTA and CDR2 is FQGNSA. The V gene lost 1 base and the J gene lost 7 bases, with 17 bases spanning the gap. The CDR3 sequence: CASSLGAGMRGNEQFF. The DNA for the CDR3 is TGTGCCAGCAGCTTAGGAGCGGGAATGAGGGGGAATGAGCAGTTCTTC.

V and J are TRBV9 and TRBJ2-1, with 8 bases identical to TRBD2. The trim removed 0 bases at V and 7 bases at J, leaving 12 bases unmatched. Per germline, CDR1 SGDLS and CDR2 YYNGEE. The CDR3 extends over 17 amino acids. This CDR3 reads CASSVASGGGLGNEQFF. CDR3 DNA: TGTGCCAGCAGCGTAGCCAGCGGGGGAGGGCTTGGGAATGAGCAGTTCTTC.

The chain carries TRBV29-1 and TRBJ2-3; D is possibly TRBD1 (6 bases). With 7 bases removed from V and 1 base from J, the gap between germline ends came to 9 bases. CDR1 is SQVTM, CDR2 ANQGSEA, per germline. The CDR3 length is 12 residues. CDR3: CSGKGGTDTQYF. The CDR3 DNA sequence: TGCAGCGGGAAGGGGGGCACAGATACGCAGTATTTT.

In its sample, this clone was seen once. This rearrangement joins TRBV4-2 to TRBJ2-3; D is ambiguous. This CDR3 contains 16 residues. The V gene's germline CDR1 is LGHNA and CDR2 YNFKEQ. V lost 3 bases, J lost 1 base, and 14 bases lay in between. The CDR3 DNA is TGTGCCAGCAGCCACAAGTTGGGATCTGGCACAGATACGCAGTATTTT. It codes for CASSHKLGSGTDTQYF.

The chain carries TRBV29-1 and TRBJ2-3, with 8 positions matching TRBD2. Germline CDR1 SQVTM, CDR2 ANQGSEA. The CDR3 consists of 13 residues. Trimming took 4 bases from V and 6 from J; bases not matched to a gene: 6. DNA of the CDR3: TGCAGCGTTGCGGCGGGAGGTCATGATACGCAGTATTTT. Its translation: CSVAAGGHDTQYF.

The chain is built from TRBV7-9 and TRBJ1-2, with TRBD1 matching over 8 bases. V shed 5 bases and J 5 bases; nucleotides not matched to a gene: 7. Germline loops: CDR1 SEHNR, CDR2 FQNEAQ (reference sequence). There are 14 residues in the CDR3. The CDR3 reads CASSPSDRDYGYTF. For the CDR3, the DNA is TGTGCCAGCAGCCCTTCGGACAGGGATTATGGCTACACCTTC.

J is TRBJ2-2 and V is TRBV2, with D maybe TRBD2 (6 bases). Trimming took off 8 bases at V and 4 bases at J, with 20 bases between the two ends. Germline V lookup: CDR1 SNHLY, CDR2 FYNNEI. This CDR3 region has 16 residues. CDR3 coding DNA: TGTGCCAGCGGCGAACCACCGGGGCGGGGCACCGGGGAGCTGTTTTTT. Translation gives CASGEPPGRGTGELFF.

The gene calls are TRBV30 and TRBJ1-2, with TRBD1 matching over 7 bases. CDR1 is GTSNPN and CDR2 is SVGIG in the germline V gene (reference sequence). The CDR3 runs 15 residues. After removal of 4 bases from V and 5 bases from J, the junction contained 13 bases not matched to a gene. This chain's CDR3 is CAWITGTAKIYGYTF. CDR3 coding DNA: TGTGCCTGGATAACCGGGACAGCAAAAATTTATGGCTACACCTTC. The entire variable domain, with the rest obtained from reference TRBV30 and TRBJ1-2, is as follows: SQTIHQWPATLVQPVGSPLSLECTVEGTSNPNLYWYRQAAGRGLQLLFYSVGIGQISSEVPQNLSASRPQDRQFILSSKKLLLSDSGFYLCAWITGTAKIYGYTFGSGTRLTVV.

This rearrangement joins TRBV15 to TRBJ2-4, with D possibly TRBD2 on 6 matching bases. V lost 1 base, J lost 8 bases, and 12 bases lay in between. Per germline, CDR1 LNHNV and CDR2 YYDKDF (reference sequence). This CDR3 comprises 14 residues. The CDR3 region is CATSRGGGGDIQYF. For the CDR3, the DNA is TGTGCCACCAGCAGAGGTGGAGGCGGGGACATTCAGTACTTC. The full variable domain, its missing parts supplied by reference TRBV15 and TRBJ2-4, is DAMVIQNPRYQVTQFGKPVTLSCSQTLNHNVMYWYQQKSSQAPKLLFHYYDKDFNNEADTPDNFQSRRPNTSFCFLDIRSPGLGDTAMYLCATSRGGGGDIQYFGAGTRLSVL.

The V and J genes are TRBV11-2 and TRBJ2-1, with 14 bases matching TRBD2. Germline loops: CDR1 SGHAT, CDR2 FQNNGV. V lost 10 bases to trimming and J lost 5 bases; unmatched junction nucleotides: 10. The CDR3 extends over 16 amino acids. This chain's CDR3 is CATEALTSGRDNEQFF. The CDR3 nucleotides are TGTGCCACCGAGGCCTTGACTAGCGGGAGGGACAATGAGCAGTTCTTC.

This clone was recorded a few times. This chain joins TRBV4-1 and TRBJ2-4; D may correspond to TRBD1 or TRBD2 (6 bases each). The CDR3 has 15 amino acids. Trimming shortened V by 3 bases and J by 8 bases, and 17 bases separated the two germline ends. Germline-derived CDR1 and CDR2 are MGHRA and YSYEKL. CDR3 sequence (DNA): TGCGCCAGCAGCCAGGGGGGCAGGGTTCGGGACATTCAGTACTTC. As protein: CASSQGGRVRDIQYF.